This T cell receptor (beta chain) was identified during a study of cytomegalovirus exposure and HLA in healthy donors. The V end was cut by 4 bases, the J end by 3 bases, with 10 bases between. CDR1 SGHDT and CDR2 YYEEEE come from the germline V gene. The CDR3 has 13 amino acids. This clone was seen a handful of times. The PCR contained 60 Vbeta and 13 Jbeta primers. Assay: immunoSEQ multiplex PCR; the TCRdb copy retains only in-frame clones and omits some. The sample comprises 90,000 to 120,000 clones, about 9.5% of which are singletons, and less than 6% rests with the top ten. This sequence originates from a man aged 40-49 years in good health and CMV-seropositive. The source material was PBMCs. The chain has TRBV5-6 and TRBJ2-5; D remains unclear. CDR3 bases: TGTGCCAGCAGCCGCGGTTGGAAAGAGACCCAGTACTTC. Its translation: CASSRGWKETQYF.